This is a list of T cell receptor beta chains from one sample in a study of graft-versus-host responses after intestinal transplantation. These TCRs are of unknown antigen specificity. Measured with immunoSEQ multiplex PCR; TCRdb has only the in-frame clones, and not every one. In the table there are under 150,000 clones, 90% to 95% of which are singletons. The starting material was unstimulated CD4+ T cells sorted from spleen or lymph node cells, obtained before intestinal transplant. The receptors shown here come from a human donor who received an intestinal transplant. Each CDR3 is given with its conserved first and last residue. D genes are given only for firm matches. Rows may omit the clone size; those that give it use once, few, many or a size class.

clone size	V gene	J gene	D gene	CDR3 protein	CDR3 DNA
.	TRBV29-1	TRBJ2-5	TRBD1	CSVGLRGRQETQYF	TGCAGCGTTGGGTTGAGGGGGCGTCAAGAGACCCAGTACTTC
.	TRBV30	TRBJ2-3	.	CASGISKANTQYF	TGTGCCTCTGGAATTAGCAAAGCCAATACGCAGTATTTT
.	TRBV7-6	TRBJ2-3	.	CASSSGPITDTQYF	TGTGCCAGCAGCTCGGGGCCTATCACAGATACGCAGTATTTT
.	TRBV5-1	TRBJ2-1	.	CASSLVDRMDEQFF	TGCGCCAGCAGCTTGGTCGACAGGATGGATGAGCAGTTCTTC
.	TRBV6-5	TRBJ1-2	.	CASSYSIRQGGGYTF	TGTGCCAGCAGTTACTCGATCCGGCAGGGCGGTGGCTACACCTTC
.	TRBV6-6	TRBJ2-1	TRBD2	CASSTTAGGYNEQFF	TGTGCCAGCAGTACCACAGCGGGGGGCTACAATGAGCAGTTCTTC
.	TRBV6-1	TRBJ1-5	.	CASSAVDSNQPQHF	TGTGCCAGCAGTGCGGTGGATAGCAATCAGCCCCAGCATTTT
once	TRBV6-5	TRBJ1-5	TRBD1	CASSSTGEGPQHF	TGTGCCAGCAGTTCGACAGGGGAAGGACCCCAGCATTTT
.	TRBV7-9	TRBJ2-3	TRBD2	CASSLYAGGEADTQYF	TGTGCCAGCAGCCTGTACGCTGGGGGGGAGGCAGATACGCAGTATTTT
.	TRBV13	TRBJ2-2	.	CASRLINTGELFF	TGTGCCAGCAGGCTCATAAACACCGGGGAGCTGTTTTTT
.	TRBV5-1	TRBJ1-1	.	CASSLDGLNTEAFF	TGCGCCAGCAGCTTGGATGGCTTGAACACTGAAGCTTTCTTT
.	TRBV6-5	TRBJ1-2	.	CASTPRRGGYGYTF	TGTGCCAGCACTCCGCGGAGGGGCGGCTATGGCTACACCTTC
once	TRBV2	TRBJ1-2	.	CASSEAQYNYGYTF	TGTGCCAGCAGTGAAGCACAGTACAACTATGGCTACACCTTC
.	TRBV4-1	TRBJ1-4	.	CASSQFQVQGAGEKLFF	TGCGCCAGCAGCCAATTCCAAGTGCAAGGGGCGGGTGAAAAACTGTTTTTT
.	TRBV5-1	TRBJ1-5	.	CASSLDGRTTQPQHF	TGCGCCAGCAGCTTGGATGGGAGGACCACTCAGCCCCAGCATTTT